Below are 2 T cell receptor beta chains sequenced from a single sample in a study of blood T cell repertoires in COVID-19. Sequencing used immunoSEQ multiplex PCR; TCRdb keeps in-frame clones, though not all of them. The sample contains 200,000 to 250,000 clones, approximately 83% of which appear only once. Sequencing was performed on PBMCs or T cells enriched from blood (not recorded which). These receptors came from a woman in her thirties or forties with acute COVID-19.

The chain joins TRBV10-1 to TRBJ1-4; 7 bases line up with TRBD1. V shed 2 bases and J 4 bases; nucleotides not matched to a gene: 4. This CDR3 is built from 15 residues. The germline V gene has CDR1 WNHNN and CDR2 SYGVQD (reference sequence). Here the CDR3 DNA reads TGCGCCAGCAGTGAGGGAGGGGGCCATAATGAAAAACTGTTTTTT. Translated: CASSEGGGHNEKLFF.

The chain joins TRBV29-1 to TRBJ1-5, with 9 bases fitting TRBD1. Germline CDR1 SQVTM, CDR2 ANQGSEA. V shed 8 bases, J shed 3 bases, and the junction held 8 bases outside the gene matches. This CDR3 contains 14 residues. CDR3 sequence (DNA): TGCAGCATTGGGACAGGGACCTACAATCAGCCCCAGCATTTT. Translating gives CSIGTGTYNQPQHF. The whole variable domain, remainder taken from reference TRBV29-1 and TRBJ1-5, is SAVISQKPSRDICQRGTSLTIQCQVDSQVTMMFWYRQQPGQSLTLIATANQGSEATYESGFVIDKFPISRPNLTFSTLTVSNMSPEDSSIYLCSIGTGTYNQPQHFGDGTRLSIL.